This T cell receptor (beta chain) was obtained from a study of early T cells in non-severe SARS-CoV-2 infection. Findings of the study overall: VDJdb-based matching was biased toward anti-spike CD8 responses and missed private and CD4 specificities.

Germline CDR1 reads LGHDT; CDR2 reads YNNKEL (reference sequence). V dropped 0 bases and J dropped 4 bases, with 7 bases sitting between them. CDR3 length: 14 amino acids. Individual cDNA molecules were tagged with unique molecular identifiers. TCRdb independently ran MiXCR on the 5' RACE reads; one entry per CDR3 protein. This table holds about 56,000 distinct CDR3 sequences, more than 9% found once. This clonotype occurred a few times. Its cognate antigen is unknown. This chain connects TRBV3-1 to TRBJ1-3; D unclear. The sequenced sample consisted of whole blood. The clonotype was recovered from an adult who was a healthcare worker with PCR-confirmed SARS-CoV-2 infection or an uninfected control (not recorded which). As DNA, the CDR3 is TGTGCCAGCAGCCAAGATTTAAGCGGAAACACCATATATTTT. Translated: CASSQDLSGNTIYF. The complete variable domain, with remaining parts taken from reference TRBV3-1 and TRBJ1-3, reads DTAVSQTPKYLVTQMGNDKSIKCEQNLGHDTMYWYKQDSKKFLKIMFSYNNKELIINETVPNRFSPKSPDKAHLNLHINSLELGDSAVYFCASSQDLSGNTIYFGEGSWLTVV.